This T cell receptor beta chain is drawn from a study of cytomegalovirus exposure and HLA in healthy donors. Primers included in the PCR were 60 Vbeta and 13 Jbeta primers. Measured with immunoSEQ multiplex PCR; TCRdb has only the in-frame clones, and not every one. This sample has roughly 120,000 clones, with roughly 83% found just once. This cohort consisted of healthy bone marrow donors. About this clone: Its antigen is currently unknown.

The CDR3 contains 16 residues. Losses at the gene ends were 2 bases for V and 7 bases for J; bases not matched to a gene: 6. Germline-derived CDR1 and CDR2 are SNHLY and FYNNEI. Broader study findings: About 87% or about 30% of the time was how often most TCR beta V segments were productive, according to an earlier analysis. The study had only CMV serostatus as immune exposure information.

Sequenced: PBMCs. This chain connects TRBV2 to TRBJ1-5, with 12 bases that match TRBD1. This sequence was found in a man aged 25-45 years in good health and CMV-seropositive. The CDR3 loop reads CASSELGQGAGQPQHF. As DNA, the CDR3 is TGTGCCAGCAGTGAACTGGGACAGGGGGCTGGACAGCCCCAGCATTTT.